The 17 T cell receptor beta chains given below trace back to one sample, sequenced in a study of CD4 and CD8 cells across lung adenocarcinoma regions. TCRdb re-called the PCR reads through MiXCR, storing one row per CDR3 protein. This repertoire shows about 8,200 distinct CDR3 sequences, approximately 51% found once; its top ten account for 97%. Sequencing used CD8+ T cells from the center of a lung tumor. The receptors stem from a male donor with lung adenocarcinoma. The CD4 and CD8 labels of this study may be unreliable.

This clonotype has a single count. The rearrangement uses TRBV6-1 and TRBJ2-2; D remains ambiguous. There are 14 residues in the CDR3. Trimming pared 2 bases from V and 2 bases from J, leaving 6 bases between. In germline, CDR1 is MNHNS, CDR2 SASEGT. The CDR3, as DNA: TGTGCCAGCAGTGAAACGGCCAACACCGGGGAGCTGTTTTTT. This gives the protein CASSETANTGELFF.

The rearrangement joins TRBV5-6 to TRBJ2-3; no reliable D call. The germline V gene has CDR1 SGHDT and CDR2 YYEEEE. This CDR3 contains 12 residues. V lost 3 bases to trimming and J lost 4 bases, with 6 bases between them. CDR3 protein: CASSSLADTQYF. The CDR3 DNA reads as TGTGCCAGCAGCTCCTTGGCAGATACGCAGTATTTT.

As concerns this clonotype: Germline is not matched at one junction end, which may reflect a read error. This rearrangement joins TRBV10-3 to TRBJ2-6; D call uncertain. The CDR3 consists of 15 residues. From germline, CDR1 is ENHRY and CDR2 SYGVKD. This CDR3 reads CASSQALTGANVLTF. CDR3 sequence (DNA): TGTGCCAGCAGTCAGGCACTCACTGGGGCCAACGTCCTGACTTTC.

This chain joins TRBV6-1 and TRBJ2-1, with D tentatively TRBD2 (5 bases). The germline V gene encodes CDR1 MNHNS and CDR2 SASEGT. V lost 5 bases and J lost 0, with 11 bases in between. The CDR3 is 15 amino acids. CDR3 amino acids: CASSRTGSSYNEQFF. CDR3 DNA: TGTGCCAGCAGTAGGACTGGTAGCTCCTACAATGAGCAGTTCTTC.

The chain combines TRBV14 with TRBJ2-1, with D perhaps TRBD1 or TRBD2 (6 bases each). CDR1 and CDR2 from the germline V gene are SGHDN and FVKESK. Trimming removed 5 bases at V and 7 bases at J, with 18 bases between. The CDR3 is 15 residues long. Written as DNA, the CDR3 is TGTGCCAGCAGCTCCCCTAGTCAGGGGAGGAATGAGCAGTTCTTC. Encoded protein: CASSSPSQGRNEQFF.

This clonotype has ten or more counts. The CDR3 bases are TGTGCCAGCAGGGGGGGGGGGCAGAACACCGGGGAGCTGTTTTTT. Translated, it gives CASRGGGQNTGELFF. V is TRBV6-1 and J is TRBJ2-2; D perhaps matches TRBD2 (7 bases). Trimming stripped 6 bases from V and 1 base from J, with 12 bases between. Germline V lookup: CDR1 MNHNS, CDR2 SASEGT. CDR3 length equals 15 residues.

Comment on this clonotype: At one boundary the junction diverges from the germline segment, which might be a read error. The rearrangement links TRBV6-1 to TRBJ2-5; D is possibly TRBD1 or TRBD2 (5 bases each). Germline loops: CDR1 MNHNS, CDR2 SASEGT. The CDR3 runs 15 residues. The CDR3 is CARGEGGRDQETQYF. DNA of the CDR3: TGTGCCAGGGGGGAAGGCGGCCGTGACCAAGAGACGCAGTACTTC.

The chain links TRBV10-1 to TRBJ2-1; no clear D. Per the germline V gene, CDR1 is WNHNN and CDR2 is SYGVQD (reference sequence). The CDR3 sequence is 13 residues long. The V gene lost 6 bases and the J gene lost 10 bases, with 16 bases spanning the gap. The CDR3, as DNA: TGCGCCAGCAGCGTGGACCCCGACGGGGAGCAGTTCTTC. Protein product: CASSVDPDGEQFF.

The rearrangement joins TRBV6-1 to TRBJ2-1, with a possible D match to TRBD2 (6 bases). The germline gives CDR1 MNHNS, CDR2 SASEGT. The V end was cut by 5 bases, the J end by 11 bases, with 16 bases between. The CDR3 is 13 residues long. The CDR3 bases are TGTGCCAGCAGTACGGGTAGCGGTTTCAAGCAGTTCTTC. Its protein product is CASSTGSGFKQFF.

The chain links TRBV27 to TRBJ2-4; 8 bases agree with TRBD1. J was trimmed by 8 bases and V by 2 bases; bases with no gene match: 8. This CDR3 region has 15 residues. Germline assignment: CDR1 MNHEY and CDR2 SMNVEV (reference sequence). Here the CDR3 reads CASSLTRGLLDIQYF. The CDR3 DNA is TGTGCCAGCAGTTTAACCAGGGGGCTGCTAGACATTCAGTACTTC.

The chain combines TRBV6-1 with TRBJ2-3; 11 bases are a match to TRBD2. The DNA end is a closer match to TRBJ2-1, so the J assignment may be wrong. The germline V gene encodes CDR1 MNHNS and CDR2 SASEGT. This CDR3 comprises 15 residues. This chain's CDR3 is CASSQTSGREDEQFF. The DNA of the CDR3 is TGTGCCAGCAGTCAAACTAGCGGGAGAGAGGATGAGCAGTTCTTC.

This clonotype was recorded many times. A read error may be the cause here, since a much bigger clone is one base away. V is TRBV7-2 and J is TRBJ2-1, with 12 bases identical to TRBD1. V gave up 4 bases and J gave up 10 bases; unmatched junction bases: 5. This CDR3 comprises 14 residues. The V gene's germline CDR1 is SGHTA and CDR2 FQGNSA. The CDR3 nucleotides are TGTGCCAGCAGCTGGGACAGGGGGCAATACGAGCAGTTCTTC. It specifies CASSWDRGQYEQFF.

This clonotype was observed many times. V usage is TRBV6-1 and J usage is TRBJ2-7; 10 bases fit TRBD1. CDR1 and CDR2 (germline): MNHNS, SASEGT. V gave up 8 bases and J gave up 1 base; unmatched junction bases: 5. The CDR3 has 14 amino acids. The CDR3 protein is CASGDRGRSYEQYF. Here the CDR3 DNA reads TGTGCCAGCGGAGACAGGGGGCGTTCCTACGAGCAGTACTTC.

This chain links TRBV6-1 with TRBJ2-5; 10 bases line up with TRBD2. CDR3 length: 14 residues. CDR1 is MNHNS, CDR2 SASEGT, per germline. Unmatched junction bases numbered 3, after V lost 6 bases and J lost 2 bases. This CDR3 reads CASRRLAGQETQYF. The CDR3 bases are TGTGCCAGCAGGCGACTAGCGGGTCAAGAGACCCAGTACTTC.

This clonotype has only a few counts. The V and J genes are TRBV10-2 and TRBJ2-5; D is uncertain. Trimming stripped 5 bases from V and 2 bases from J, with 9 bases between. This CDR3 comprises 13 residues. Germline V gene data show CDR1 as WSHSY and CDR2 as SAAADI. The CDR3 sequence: CASSSVRQETQYF. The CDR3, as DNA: TGCGCCAGCAGTAGCGTCAGACAAGAGACCCAGTACTTC.

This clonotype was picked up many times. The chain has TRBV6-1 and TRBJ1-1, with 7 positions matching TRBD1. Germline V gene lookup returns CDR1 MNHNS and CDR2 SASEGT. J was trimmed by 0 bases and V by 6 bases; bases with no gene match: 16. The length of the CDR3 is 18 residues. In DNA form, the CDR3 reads TGTGCCAGCAGGCCTAGACAGGGATCCCCCCACATGAACACTGAAGCTTTCTTT. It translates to CASRPRQGSPHMNTEAFF.

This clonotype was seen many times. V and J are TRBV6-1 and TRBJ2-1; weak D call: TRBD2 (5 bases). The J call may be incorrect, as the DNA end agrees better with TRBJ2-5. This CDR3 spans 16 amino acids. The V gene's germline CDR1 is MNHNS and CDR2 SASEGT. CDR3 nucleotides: TGTGCCAGCAGTGGAGGAGGAAATACCATACAAGAGACCCAGTACTTC. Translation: CASSGGGNTIQETQYF.